The next 21 T cell receptor beta chains were all read from a single sample in a study of metastatic and nonmetastatic thyroid tumors. Each patient came to thyroid surgery without any prior treatment (of any kind). TCRdb re-called clones from the PCR reads using MiXCR. This sample carries tens of thousands of clones, roughly 12% of them seen once, and the ten largest clones take less than 25%. The sample was blood. The receptor source for this set is a female donor with papillary thyroid cancer or a benign thyroid nodule (not recorded which). Some clones in this sample may be carry-over from other donors' samples.

In its sample, this clone was seen many times. The chain carries TRBV11-2 and TRBJ1-3; D is perhaps TRBD1 (5 bases). Trimming stripped 2 bases from V and 8 bases from J, with 16 bases between. The germline CDR1 and CDR2 sequences are SGHAT and FQNNGV. The CDR3 spans 15 residues. This CDR3 reads CASSLSGTGGYTIYF. The CDR3 bases are TGTGCCAGCAGCTTATCCGGGACGGGAGGGTACACCATATATTTT.

This clone was seen many times. With a much larger clone just one base away, this may be a read error. J is TRBJ1-2 and V is TRBV2, with TRBD1 as a possible D gene (6 bases). Germline CDR1 SNHLY, CDR2 FYNNEI. CDR3 length equals 15 residues. The V end lost 7 bases, the J end lost 5 bases, and 20 bases lay between the germline ends. CDR3 sequence: CASILAIGGTYGYTF. In nucleotides, the CDR3 is TGTGCCAGCATCTTAGCTATAGGGGGAACGTATGGCTACACCTTC.

The table lists this clone with many counts. The rearrangement uses TRBV7-3 and TRBJ2-2; 7 bases are a match to TRBD1. CDR3 length equals 17 residues. Germline CDR1 and CDR2: SGHTA and FQGTGA. The V gene end was trimmed by 0 bases and the J gene end by 7 bases; junction bases not matched to a gene: 11. The CDR3 sequence is CASSLTRDRVINGELFF. CDR3 sequence (DNA): TGTGCCAGCAGCTTAACGAGAGACAGGGTCATCAACGGGGAGCTGTTTTTT.

This clone is medium-sized in the sample. This chain uses TRBV6-2 or TRBV6-3 with TRBJ1-2; D call uncertain. Germline V lookup: CDR1 MNHEY, CDR2 SVGEGT. The CDR3 has 13 residues. With 0 bases removed from V and 4 bases from J, the gap between germline ends came to 6 bases. The CDR3 bases are TGTGCCAGCAGTTACTCGGGCCTCTATGGCTACACCTTC. Its protein product is CASSYSGLYGYTF.

This clone came up many times. The V gene is TRBV4-2, the J gene TRBJ2-1; TRBD2 agrees at 16 bases. The CDR3 sequence is 18 residues long. Germline CDR1 and CDR2: LGHNA and YNFKEQ. The V and J ends lost 4 bases and 6 bases, in that order; junction bases with no gene match: 9. The CDR3 loop is CASSPPGTSGGARNEQFF. CDR3 in DNA: TGTGCCAGCAGCCCTCCCGGGACTAGCGGGGGGGCCCGCAATGAGCAGTTCTTC.

This clone was seen many times. The chain uses TRBV12-3 or TRBV12-4 and TRBJ2-7, with TRBD2 identical over 10 bases. The CDR3 covers 19 residues. V dropped 3 bases and J dropped 4; count of bases not matched to a gene: 18. CDR3 in amino acids: CASSFFRLAGAVGGYEQYF. The CDR3 DNA sequence: TGTGCCAGCAGTTTCTTTCGGCTAGCGGGAGCAGTCGGTGGGTACGAGCAGTACTTC.

In its sample, this clone was seen many times. The DNA of the CDR3 is TGTGCCAGCAGCGTGGGACGTAATCAGCCCCAGCATTTT. Protein: CASSVGRNQPQHF. This sequence joins TRBV7-2 and TRBJ1-5, with D tentatively TRBD1 (5 bases). V gave up 5 bases and J gave up 4 bases, with 9 bases separating them. CDR3 length equals 13 residues. Germline CDR1 is SGHTA and CDR2 is FQGNSA.

This clone was counted at least ten times. The V gene is TRBV18, the J gene TRBJ2-7, with D perhaps being TRBD1 or TRBD2 (5 bases each). Deletions cut 1 base from V and 3 bases from J, with 10 bases between. This CDR3 has 14 amino acids. Germline CDR1 is KGHSH and CDR2 is LQKENI. The CDR3 spells CASSPRGFIYEQYF. As DNA, the CDR3 is TGTGCCAGCTCACCACGGGGGTTCATCTACGAGCAGTACTTC.

This clone has only a few counts. The chain recombines TRBV6-1 with TRBJ1-6; 8 positions agree with TRBD1. Germline V gene sequence: CDR1 MNHNS, CDR2 SASEGT. The CDR3 length is 14 residues. With V trimmed by 6 bases and J by 5 bases, 3 bases remained unmatched. CDR3 in DNA: TGTGCCAGCAGCAGGGACAGGCATAATTCACCCCTCCACTTT. Its translation: CASSRDRHNSPLHF.

This clone was seen only a few times. A much larger clone is a single base away; this may be a read error. Other nucleotide sequences in the sample specify the same CDR3. J is TRBJ1-4 and V is TRBV4-1, with unresolved D. The CDR3 covers 12 residues. CDR1 and CDR2 from the germline V gene are MGHRA and YSYEKL. Here the CDR3 reads CASSLPYEKLFF. The CDR3 DNA follows: TGCGCCAGCAGCCTCCCGTATGAAAAACTGTTCTTT.

This clone was counted at least ten times. This chain uses TRBV2 with TRBJ1-5; TRBD1 is a possible D gene (6 bases). The CDR3 covers 13 residues. Germline V gives CDR1 SNHLY, CDR2 FYNNEI. Between the trimmed V and J ends, which lost 6 bases and 7 bases, there was a span of 13 bases. The CDR3, as DNA: TGTGCCAGCAGAAGGGGGTCGGGCCAGCCCCAGCATTTT. Protein: CASRRGSGQPQHF.

This clone was counted at least ten times. This rearrangement joins TRBV7-9 to TRBJ2-3; D unclear. The CDR3 has 14 residues. Trimming cost V 5 bases and J 2 bases, with 11 bases left between them. Germline V gene data show CDR1 as SEHNR and CDR2 as FQNEAQ (reference sequence). In nucleotides, the CDR3 is TGTGCCAGCAGCAACCGGGTCGTCACAGATACGCAGTATTTT. Its translation: CASSNRVVTDTQYF.

This clone was observed many times. A clone one base away is much larger, so this may be a read error. Other DNA sequences within the sample encode an identical CDR3. This sequence joins TRBV6-1 and TRBJ2-5; D gene ambiguous. Germline V gene lookup returns CDR1 MNHNS and CDR2 SASEGT. The CDR3 is 14 amino acids. Trimming cost V 3 bases and J 4 bases, with 12 bases left between them. CDR3 DNA: TGTGCCAGCAGTGAGATCTCGAGCTTAGAGACCCAGTACTTC. Amino acid sequence: CASSEISSLETQYF.

This clone was counted at least ten times. The chain combines TRBV7-3 with TRBJ2-1; D may match TRBD1 or TRBD2 (5 bases each). Per the germline V gene, CDR1 is SGHTA and CDR2 is FQGTGA. The CDR3 totals 14 residues. Trimming stripped 4 bases from V and 9 bases from J, with 16 bases between. The CDR3 DNA reads as TGTGCCAGCAGCTCCGGGACCCTGGGGCGTGAGCAGTTCTTC. Translated: CASSSGTLGREQFF.

This clone was detected many times. Other DNA sequences in this sample translate to the same CDR3. The chain employs TRBV5-6 and TRBJ2-3; perhaps TRBD1 as D (6 bases). The V and J ends lost 3 bases and 9 bases respectively, with 14 bases between them. This CDR3 is 13 amino acids long. Germline CDR1 SGHDT, CDR2 YYEEEE. The CDR3: CASSSDPGTTQYF. CDR3 DNA sequence: TGTGCCAGCAGCTCGGACCCAGGGACAACGCAGTATTTT.

The table lists this clone with many counts. This chain connects TRBV2 to TRBJ2-5; 10 nucleotides agree with TRBD1. This CDR3 is 15 amino acids long. Germline-derived CDR1 and CDR2 are SNHLY and FYNNEI. Trimming at V came to 7 bases and at J to 4 bases, leaving 9 bases not matched to a gene. CDR3 nucleotides: TGTGCCAGCATCCAGACAGGGGGCTTAAGAGAGACCCAGTACTTC. This gives the protein CASIQTGGLRETQYF.

A few counts support this clone. A much larger clone differs from this one at a single base, so this may be a read error. Other DNA sequences in the same sample also yield this CDR3. This chain links TRBV18 with TRBJ1-1; no reliable D call. The germline V gene has CDR1 KGHSH and CDR2 LQKENI. The CDR3 sequence is 12 residues long. The CDR3 nucleotides are TGTGCCAGCTCACCAGGGAACACTGAGGCTTTCTTT. This gives the protein CASSPGNTEAFF.

This clone was detected ten times or more. The chain recombines TRBV4-3 with TRBJ1-1; D ambiguous. The V end was cut by 1 base, the J end by 0 bases, with 6 bases between. Germline values: CDR1 LGHNA, CDR2 YSLEER. The CDR3 has 14 amino acids. CDR3 sequence: CASSQGTMNTEAFF. In DNA, the CDR3 is TGCGCCAGCAGCCAAGGAACCATGAACACTGAAGCTTTCTTT.

This clone was seen ten or more times. J is TRBJ2-2 and V is TRBV5-4; no clear D gene. The ends were cut back, 4 bases at V and 6 bases at J, with 16 bases in the middle. Germline CDR1 and CDR2: SGHNT and YYREEE (reference sequence). The CDR3 contains 15 residues. The CDR3 nucleotides read TGTGCCAGCAGCCCAAGGGAACGGACCGCCGGGGAGCTGTTTTTT. Translated, it gives CASSPRERTAGELFF.

Ten or more counts support this clone. The chain carries TRBV2 and TRBJ1-5; D might be TRBD1 (5 bases). Germline V gene data show CDR1 as SNHLY and CDR2 as FYNNEI. This CDR3 comprises 14 residues. The ends were cut back, 7 bases at V and 3 bases at J, with 13 bases in the middle. The CDR3: CASTSGRVNQPQHF. CDR3 nucleotides: TGTGCCAGCACCTCGGGCAGGGTCAATCAGCCCCAGCATTTT.

The rearrangement uses TRBV6-9 and TRBJ1-5, with D maybe TRBD1 (5 bases). V lost 8 bases and J lost 5, with 13 bases in between. Germline CDR1 and CDR2: MNHGY and SVAAGI. CDR3 length: 13 residues. CDR3 in amino acids: CASYPGPYQPQHF. In DNA, the CDR3 is TGTGCCAGCTACCCAGGGCCCTATCAGCCCCAGCATTTT.